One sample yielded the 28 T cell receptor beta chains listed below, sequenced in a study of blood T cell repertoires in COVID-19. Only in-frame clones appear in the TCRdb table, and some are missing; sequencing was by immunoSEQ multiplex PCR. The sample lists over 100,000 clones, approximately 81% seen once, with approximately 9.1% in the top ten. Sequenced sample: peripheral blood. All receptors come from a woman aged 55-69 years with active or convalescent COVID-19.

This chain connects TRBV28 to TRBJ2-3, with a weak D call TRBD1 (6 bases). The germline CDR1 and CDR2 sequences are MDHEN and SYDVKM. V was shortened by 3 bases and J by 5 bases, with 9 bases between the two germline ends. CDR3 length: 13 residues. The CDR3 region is CASSFQGRDTQYF. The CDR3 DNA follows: TGTGCCAGCAGTTTCCAGGGGCGAGATACGCAGTATTTT.

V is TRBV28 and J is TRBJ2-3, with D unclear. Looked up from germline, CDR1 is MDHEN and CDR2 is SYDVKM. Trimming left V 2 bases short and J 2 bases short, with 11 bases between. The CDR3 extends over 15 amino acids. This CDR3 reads CASSLPPTTTDTQYF. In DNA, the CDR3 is TGTGCCAGCAGTTTACCTCCCACAACCACAGATACGCAGTATTTT.

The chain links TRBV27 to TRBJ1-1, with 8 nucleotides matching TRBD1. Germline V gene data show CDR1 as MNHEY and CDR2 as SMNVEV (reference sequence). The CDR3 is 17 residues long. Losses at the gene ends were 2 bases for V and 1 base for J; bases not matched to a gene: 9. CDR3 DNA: TGTGCCAGCAGTTTAACAGGACAGGGAGGGTCGAACACTGAAGCTTTCTTT. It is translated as CASSLTGQGGSNTEAFF.

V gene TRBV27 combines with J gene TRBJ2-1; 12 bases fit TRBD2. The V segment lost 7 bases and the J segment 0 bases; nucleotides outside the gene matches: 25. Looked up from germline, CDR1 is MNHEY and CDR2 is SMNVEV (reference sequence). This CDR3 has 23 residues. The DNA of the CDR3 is TGTGCCAGCACTTCCTGGGGCGGGGAATCCGGGACTAGCGGGCAGAGCTCCTACAATGAGCAGTTCTTC. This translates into CASTSWGGESGTSGQSSYNEQFF.

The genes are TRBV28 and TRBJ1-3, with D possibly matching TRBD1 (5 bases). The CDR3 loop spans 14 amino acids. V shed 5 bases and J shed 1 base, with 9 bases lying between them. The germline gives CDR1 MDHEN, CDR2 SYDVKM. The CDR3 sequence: CASSRAGSGNTIYF. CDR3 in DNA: TGTGCCAGCAGTCGCGCAGGGTCTGGAAACACCATATATTTT. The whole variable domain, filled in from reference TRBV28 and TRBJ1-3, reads DVKVTQSSRYLVKRTGEKVFLECVQDMDHENMFWYRQDPGLGLRLIYFSYDVKMKEKGDIPEGYSVSREKKERFSLILESASTNQTSMYLCASSRAGSGNTIYFGEGSWLTVV.

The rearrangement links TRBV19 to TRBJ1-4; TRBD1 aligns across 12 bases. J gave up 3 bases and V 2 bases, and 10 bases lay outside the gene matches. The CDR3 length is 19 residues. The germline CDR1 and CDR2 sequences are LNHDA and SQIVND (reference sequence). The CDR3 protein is CASSISRDRGHSANEKLFF. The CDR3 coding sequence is TGTGCCAGTAGTATAAGCCGGGACAGGGGGCATTCAGCTAATGAAAAACTGTTTTTT.

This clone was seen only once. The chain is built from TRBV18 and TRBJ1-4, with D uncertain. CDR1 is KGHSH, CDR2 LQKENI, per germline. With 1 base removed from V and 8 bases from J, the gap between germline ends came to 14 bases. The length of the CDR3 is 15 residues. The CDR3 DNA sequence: TGTGCCAGCTCACCACAGTCCGGGGTTGGGGAAAAACTGTTTTTT. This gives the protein CASSPQSGVGEKLFF.

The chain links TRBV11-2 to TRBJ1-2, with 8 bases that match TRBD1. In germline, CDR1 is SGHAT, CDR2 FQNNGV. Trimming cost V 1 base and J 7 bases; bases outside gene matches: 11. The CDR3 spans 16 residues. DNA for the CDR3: TGTGCCAGCAGCTTAGGATCACAGGGGGGAATCAGTGGCTACACCTTC. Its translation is CASSLGSQGGISGYTF.

The CDR3 reads CSVELGDPFF. The DNA for the CDR3 is TGCAGCGTTGAACTAGGGGATCCGTTCTTC. The chain is built from TRBV29-1 and TRBJ2-1; tentative D call: TRBD1 (5 bases). V was clipped by 2 bases and J by 15 bases, with 11 bases between them. The germline V gene encodes CDR1 SQVTM and CDR2 ANQGSEA. The CDR3 is 10 residues long.

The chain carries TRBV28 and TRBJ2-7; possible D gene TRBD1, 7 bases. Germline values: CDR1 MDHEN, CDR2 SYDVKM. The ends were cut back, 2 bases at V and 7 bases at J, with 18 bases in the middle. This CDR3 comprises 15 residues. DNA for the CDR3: TGTGCCAGCAGTTTAGGGGGGACAGCCCATCGGGAGCAGTACTTC. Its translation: CASSLGGTAHREQYF.

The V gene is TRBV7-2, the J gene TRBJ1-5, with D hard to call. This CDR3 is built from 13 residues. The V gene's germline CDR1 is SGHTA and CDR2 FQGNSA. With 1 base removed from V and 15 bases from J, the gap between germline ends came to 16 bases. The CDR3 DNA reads TGTGCCAGCAGCTTAGGAAGGAGCTCGGATATGCATTTT. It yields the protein CASSLGRSSDMHF.

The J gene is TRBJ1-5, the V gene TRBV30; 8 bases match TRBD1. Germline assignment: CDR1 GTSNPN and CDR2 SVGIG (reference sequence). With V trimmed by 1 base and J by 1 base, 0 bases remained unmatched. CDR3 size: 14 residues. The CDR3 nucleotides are TGTGCCTGGAGTGGACAGGGGAGCAATCAGCCCCAGCATTTT. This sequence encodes CAWSGQGSNQPQHF.

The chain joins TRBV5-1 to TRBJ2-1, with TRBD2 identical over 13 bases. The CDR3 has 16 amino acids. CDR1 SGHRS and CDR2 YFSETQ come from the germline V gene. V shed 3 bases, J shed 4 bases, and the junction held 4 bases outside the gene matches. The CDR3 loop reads CASSSRTSGGYNEQFF. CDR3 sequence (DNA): TGCGCCAGCAGCTCACGGACTAGCGGGGGATACAATGAGCAGTTCTTC. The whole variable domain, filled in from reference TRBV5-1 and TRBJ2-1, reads KAGVTQTPRYLIKTRGQQVTLSCSPISGHRSVSWYQQTPGQGLQFLFEYFSETQRNKGNFPGRFSGRQFSNSRSEMNVSTLELGDSALYLCASSSRTSGGYNEQFFGPGTRLTVL.

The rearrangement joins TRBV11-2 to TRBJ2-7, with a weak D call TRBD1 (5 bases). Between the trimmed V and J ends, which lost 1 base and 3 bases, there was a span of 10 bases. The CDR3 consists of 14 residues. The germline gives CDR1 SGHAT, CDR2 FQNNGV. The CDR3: CASSLGQGHYEQYF. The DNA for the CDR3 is TGTGCCAGCAGCTTAGGGCAGGGTCACTACGAGCAGTACTTC.

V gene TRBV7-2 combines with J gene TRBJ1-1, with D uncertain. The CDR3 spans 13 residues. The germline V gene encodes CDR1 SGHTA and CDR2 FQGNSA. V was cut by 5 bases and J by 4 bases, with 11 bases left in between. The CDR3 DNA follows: TGTGCCAGCAGCCGCTTCGAGTCCACTGAAGCTTTCTTT. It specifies CASSRFESTEAFF.

Here the CDR3 DNA reads TGTGCCAGCAGCGCCGGACTAGCGGGGGGGCACTACAATGAGCAGTTCTTC. It is translated as CASSAGLAGGHYNEQFF. The V call is TRBV9, the J call TRBJ2-1; 15 nucleotides agree with TRBD2. The CDR3 spans 17 residues. Germline CDR1 is SGDLS and CDR2 is YYNGEE. Trimming removed 3 bases from V and 3 bases from J; junction bases left unmatched: 4.

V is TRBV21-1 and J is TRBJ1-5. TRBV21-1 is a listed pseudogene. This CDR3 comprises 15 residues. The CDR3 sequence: CASSTRLRRNQPQHF. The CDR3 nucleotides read TGTGCCAGCAGCACCCGACTGAGGCGGAATCAGCCCCAGCATTTT.

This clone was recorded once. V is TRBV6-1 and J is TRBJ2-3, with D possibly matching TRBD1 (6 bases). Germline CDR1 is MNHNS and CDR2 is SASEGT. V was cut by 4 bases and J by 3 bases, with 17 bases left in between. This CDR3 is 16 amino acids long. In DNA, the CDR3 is TGTGCCAGCAGTGCTGGGCAGGGGTTGAGGACAGATACGCAGTATTTT. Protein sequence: CASSAGQGLRTDTQYF.

CDR3 nucleotide sequence: TGTGCCAGCAGCTTAGACGGGACAGGGGCAAGAGGCTACACCTTC. It codes for CASSLDGTGARGYTF. J is TRBJ1-2 and V is TRBV7-2, with 10 bases lining up with TRBD1. This CDR3 region has 15 residues. Germline CDR1 is SGHTA and CDR2 is FQGNSA. J was trimmed by 8 bases and V by 1 base; bases with no gene match: 7.

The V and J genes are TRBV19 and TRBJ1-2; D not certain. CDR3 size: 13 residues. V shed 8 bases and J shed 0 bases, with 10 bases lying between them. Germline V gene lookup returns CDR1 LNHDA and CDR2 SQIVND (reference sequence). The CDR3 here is CASSPVTNYGYTF. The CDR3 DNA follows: TGTGCCAGTTCCCCGGTTACTAACTATGGCTACACCTTC. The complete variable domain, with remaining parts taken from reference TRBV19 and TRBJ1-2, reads DGGITQSPKYLFRKEGQNVTLSCEQNLNHDAMYWYRQDPGQGLRLIYYSQIVNDFQKGDIAEGYSVSREKKESFPLTVTSAQKNPTAFYLCASSPVTNYGYTFGSGTRLTVV.

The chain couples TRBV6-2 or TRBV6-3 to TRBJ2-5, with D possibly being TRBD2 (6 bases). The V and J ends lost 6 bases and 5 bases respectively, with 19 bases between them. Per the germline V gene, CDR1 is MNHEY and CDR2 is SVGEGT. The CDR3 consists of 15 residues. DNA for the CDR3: TGTGCCAGCAGCCGAAGTGGCAGGGAGGTTGAGACCCAGTACTTC. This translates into CASSRSGREVETQYF.

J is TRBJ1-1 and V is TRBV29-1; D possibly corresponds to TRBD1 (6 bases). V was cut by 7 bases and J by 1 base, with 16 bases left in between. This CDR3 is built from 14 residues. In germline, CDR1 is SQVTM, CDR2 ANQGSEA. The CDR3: CSGLAGGANTEAFF. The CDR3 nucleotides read TGCAGCGGGTTGGCGGGGGGGGCGAACACTGAAGCTTTCTTT.

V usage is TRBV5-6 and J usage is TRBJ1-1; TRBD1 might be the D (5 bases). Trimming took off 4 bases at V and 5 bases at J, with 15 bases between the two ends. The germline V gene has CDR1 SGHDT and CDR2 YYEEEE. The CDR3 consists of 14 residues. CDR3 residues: CASSPVGAETEAFF. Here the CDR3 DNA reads TGTGCCAGCAGCCCCGTAGGGGCTGAAACTGAAGCTTTCTTT.

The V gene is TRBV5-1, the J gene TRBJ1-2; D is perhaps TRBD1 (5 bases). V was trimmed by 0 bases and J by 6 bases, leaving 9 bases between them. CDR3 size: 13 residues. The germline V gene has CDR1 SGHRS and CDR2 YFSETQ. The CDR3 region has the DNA TGCGCCAGCAGCTTGGGACAGACAGATGGCTACACCTTC. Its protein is CASSLGQTDGYTF.

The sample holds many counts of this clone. CDR3 in amino acids: CAISQRTGYNEQFF. The CDR3 DNA is TGTGCCATCAGTCAGAGGACAGGCTACAATGAGCAGTTCTTC. The chain is built from TRBV10-3 and TRBJ2-1; 7 bases align to TRBD1. The CDR3 runs 14 residues. V lost 5 bases and J lost 3; bases outside the gene matches: 4. Germline values: CDR1 ENHRY, CDR2 SYGVKD.

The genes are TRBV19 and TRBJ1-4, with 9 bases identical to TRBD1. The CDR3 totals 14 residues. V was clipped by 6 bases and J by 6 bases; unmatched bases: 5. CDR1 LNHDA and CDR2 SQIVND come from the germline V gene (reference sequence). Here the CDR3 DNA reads TGTGCCAGTAGGGGACAGGGAACGCATGAAAAACTGTTTTTT. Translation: CASRGQGTHEKLFF.

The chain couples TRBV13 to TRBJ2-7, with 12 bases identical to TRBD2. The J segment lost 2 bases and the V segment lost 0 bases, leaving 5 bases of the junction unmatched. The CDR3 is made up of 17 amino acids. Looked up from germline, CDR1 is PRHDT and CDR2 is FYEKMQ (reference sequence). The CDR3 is CASSLGLAGGWAYEQYF. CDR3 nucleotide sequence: TGTGCCAGCAGCTTAGGACTAGCGGGAGGTTGGGCCTACGAGCAGTACTTC.

The CDR3 is CASSLDPGRGANVLTF. The DNA for the CDR3 is TGTGCCAGCAGCTTAGATCCGGGTCGGGGGGCCAACGTCCTGACTTTC. The chain joins TRBV11-2 to TRBJ2-6; D gene unclear. The germline V gene encodes CDR1 SGHAT and CDR2 FQNNGV. Trimming took off 0 bases at V and 4 bases at J, with 10 bases between the two ends. The CDR3 contains 16 residues.